The clone carrying this T cell receptor (beta chain) was found a few times. Its cognate antigen is unknown. These data belong to a study of T cells in Graves' hyperthyroidism and ophthalmopathy. Across the study: Peripheral blood was taken when the disease was first diagnosed, before any treatment began. Study conclusions and caveats: Separation of ophthalmopathy from stable hyperthyroidism was achieved by a 13 V-J model.

Patients were excluded for uncontrolled infection, other autoimmune disease, pregnancy or lactation. PBMCs were derived from 9.5 to 10 ml fresh peripheral blood. The source material, RNA transcripts, was used to amplify TCR beta CDR3 regions. First-round RT-PCR with HTBI primers amplified the TCR CDR3 region. Via MiXCR, TCRdb re-called the multiplex PCR reads, giving one row per CDR3 protein. Here the sample spans about 330,000 distinct CDR3 sequences, roughly an eighth being singletons. This receptor was obtained from a woman aged 40 to 50 with Graves' ophthalmopathy. The material sequenced was blood.

CDR3 protein: CASSPRDISDTQYF. CDR3 coding DNA: TGTGCCAGCAGCCCGCGGGACATCTCAGATACGCAGTATTTT. The chain joins TRBV7-6 to TRBJ2-3; D may match TRBD1 or TRBD2 (6 bases each). The CDR3 covers 14 residues. Trimming took off 5 bases at V and 4 bases at J, with 13 bases between the two ends. Per the germline V gene, CDR1 is SGHVS and CDR2 is FNYEAQ.